The T cell receptor beta chain described here comes from a study of graft-versus-host responses after intestinal transplantation. About the research overall: Multivisceral, liver-intestinal, or isolated intestinal transplants were given to recipients. Recipients uniformly received anti-thymocyte globulin induction, followed by tacrolimus and steroids for about 3 years. Points from the study as a whole: There were GvH clones found in recipient marrow, and some of them appeared first in ileum or blood. Early post-transplant HvG declines tracked with peak circulating GvH clone levels.

Measured with immunoSEQ multiplex PCR; TCRdb has only the in-frame clones, and not every one. The sample lists around 99,000 clones; about 93% were seen once. About this clone: Its specificity is not known.

CDR3 length: 15 amino acids. Germline V CDR1 and CDR2: SGHTA, FQGNSA. V was pared by 3 bases and J by 0 bases, with 5 bases of the junction left unmatched. This sample comprised unstimulated CD8+ T cells sorted from spleen or lymph node cells, obtained before intestinal transplant. This chain joins TRBV7-2 and TRBJ2-7; TRBD2 matches at 7 bases. This clonotype was obtained from a human donor who received an intestinal transplant. This CDR3 reads CASSLRRGDSYEQYF. As DNA, the CDR3 is TGTGCCAGCAGCTTGAGACGGGGGGACTCCTACGAGCAGTACTTC.